A selection of T cell receptor beta chains follows, all from one sample in a study of human T cells and chemical hapten exposure. TCRdb used MiXCR to reprocess the RACE reads, holding one entry per CDR3 protein. The sample records 11,000 to 15,000 distinct CDR3 sequences, around 17% being singletons. This specimen consisted of whole blood, obtained in connection with sensitization to the hapten diphenylcyclopropenone (DPC). These receptors came from a woman in her 30s with alopecia areata. Some clones in this sample may be carry-over from other donors' samples. Each CDR3 is given with its conserved first and last residue. Fields, in order: V gene, CDR3 protein.

TRBV7-2,CASSLAAGANEQYF
TRBV7-3,CASSLMASDQETQYF
TRBV9,CASSRDLFGTDTQYF
TRBV7-2,CASSLVQGIGEAFF
TRBV2,CASSGTSGWFPHNEQFF
TRBV7-9,CASTDRPNSPLHF
TRBV5-1,CASSRGTSGKETQYF
TRBV9,CASKRGPAVGDTQYF
TRBV29-1,CSANLQGTRGYTF
TRBV10-2,CASSDSTSGANVLTF
TRBV7-9,CASSPDTPGTEAFF
TRBV4-3,CASSQEGYSHTDTQYF
TRBV25-1,CASEGTGHSAGELFF
TRBV5-1,CASSLTASYEQYF
TRBV7-9,CASSLVQATNEKLFF
TRBV20-1,CSAMQPGQGASKLFF
TRBV11-2,CASSLELAGAYEQFF
TRBV29-1,CSVDNSGLANYGYTF
TRBV11-3,CASSLDLAGPYNEQFF
TRBV7-2,CASSLLDRYTDTQYF
TRBV28,CASIHIVRGRDPTNEKLFF
TRBV6-6,CASSYSGSGGHRFGTDTQYF
TRBV3-1,CASSDRGTYEQYF
TRBV6-5,CASSSPTGGDSPLHF
TRBV7-9,CASSPTGTSSTDTQYF
TRBV6-6,CASSHGQGGEKLFF
TRBV6-5,CASRSTGTGGEAFF
TRBV20-1,CSASRIPREQFF
TRBV10-3,CAISESKQGADIQYF
TRBV11-3,CASSPWTSGTSSYNEQFF
TRBV28,CASSLSTKAFF
TRBV24-1,CATSDSGTDTQYF
TRBV6-6,CASTLSTANTEAFF
TRBV15,CATSRDTQGTGELFF
TRBV2,CASSNRVDTQYF
TRBV5-1,CASKFVTGSTGELFF
TRBV29-1,CSVRIRGPHEQFF
TRBV7-9,CASSLGQGNEKLFF
TRBV10-3,CAISENYEQYF
TRBV3-1,CASSPNALYSTDTQYF